Below, 32 T cell receptor beta chains from the same sample are listed, as sequenced in a study of long-term antiretroviral therapy in people with HIV. A v3.0 immunoSEQ assay was performed at survey level. Here immunoSEQ multiplex PCR was the method, and the copy in TCRdb shows in-frame clones only, minus some. The sample contains under 20,000 clones, around 87% of which appear only once. This specimen was unsorted PBMCs, taken 4.2 years after starting antiretroviral therapy. Receptors originate from a man aged 50-59 years with HIV.

The sample holds one count of this clone. The chain links TRBV7-2 to TRBJ2-7; 7 bases are shared with TRBD1. CDR3 length: 14 amino acids. Germline CDR1 is SGHTA and CDR2 is FQGNSA. The ends lost 2 bases at V and 2 bases at J; junction bases unmatched: 3. CDR3 sequence: CASSLRQGTYEQYF. For the CDR3, the DNA is TGTGCCAGCAGCTTACGACAGGGAACCTACGAGCAGTACTTC.

The chain combines TRBV2 with TRBJ2-2; D gene unclear. The ends were cut back, 8 bases at V and 0 bases at J, with 13 bases in the middle. Germline-derived CDR1 and CDR2 are SNHLY and FYNNEI. The CDR3 consists of 15 residues. The CDR3 loop is CASGRTPANTGELFF. The CDR3 nucleotides are TGTGCCAGCGGCCGGACGCCCGCGAACACCGGGGAGCTGTTTTTT.

This chain connects TRBV18 to TRBJ2-7; maybe TRBD1 (6 bases). Trimming took 2 bases from V and 5 from J, leaving 16 bases between them. Looked up from germline, CDR1 is KGHSH and CDR2 is LQKENI. This CDR3 has 15 residues. DNA of the CDR3: TGTGCCAGCTCACCAGGCCCCTTCAGGGGAAACGAGCAGTACTTC. Its protein is CASSPGPFRGNEQYF.

This chain links TRBV7-8 with TRBJ2-7; D not certain. CDR1 is SGHVS and CDR2 is FQNEAQ in the germline V gene. V lost 11 bases and J 7 bases, leaving 18 bases between the germline ends. The CDR3 runs 12 residues. DNA for the CDR3: TGTGCCGCCGGGCCCCCCGGTGGTGAGCAGTACTTC. Its protein is CAAGPPGGEQYF.

The rearrangement joins TRBV4-3 to TRBJ1-2, with D possibly TRBD1 on 5 matching bases. CDR1 and CDR2 (germline): LGHNA, YSLEER. Trimming pared 0 bases from V and 4 bases from J, leaving 18 bases between. There are 17 residues in the CDR3. Written as DNA, the CDR3 is TGCGCCAGCAGCCAAGATGGGCCGGGGGGGGGAATCTATGGCTACACCTTC. Translated, it gives CASSQDGPGGGIYGYTF.

V and J are TRBV19 and TRBJ2-7; 7 bases agree with TRBD1. CDR1 is LNHDA, CDR2 SQIVND, per germline (reference sequence). This CDR3 has 14 amino acids. With V trimmed by 5 bases and J by 0 bases, 4 bases remained unmatched. This chain's CDR3 is CASSPDRLSYEQYF. In DNA form, the CDR3 reads TGTGCCAGTAGTCCGGACAGGCTCTCCTACGAGCAGTACTTC.

In this sample, this clone turned up once. The chain recombines TRBV13 with TRBJ2-7, with TRBD2 matching over 8 bases. CDR1 and CDR2 from the germline V gene are PRHDT and FYEKMQ (reference sequence). The CDR3 sequence is 14 residues long. The trim removed 5 bases at V and 3 bases at J, leaving 6 bases unmatched. CDR3 loop: CASSVGGGLYEQYF. For the CDR3, the DNA is TGTGCCAGCAGCGTCGGGGGGGGTCTCTACGAGCAGTACTTC. Together with reference TRBV13 and TRBJ2-7, the CDR3 gives the full variable domain: AAGVIQSPRHLIKEKRETATLKCYPIPRHDTVYWYQQGPGQDPQFLISFYEKMQSDKGSIPDRFSAQQFSDYHSELNMSSLELGDSALYFCASSVGGGLYEQYFGPGTRLTVT.

V gene TRBV5-1 combines with J gene TRBJ2-3, with 14 positions matching TRBD2. Germline CDR1 SGHRS, CDR2 YFSETQ. The CDR3 covers 18 residues. The V gene end was trimmed by 4 bases and the J gene end by 0 bases; junction bases not matched to a gene: 7. The CDR3 loop reads CASSDGLAGGPSTDTQYF. In DNA, the CDR3 is TGCGCCAGCAGCGATGGACTAGCGGGGGGACCAAGCACAGATACGCAGTATTTT.

The rearrangement uses TRBV5-1 and TRBJ1-6; 7 bases fit TRBD1. Germline V gene data show CDR1 as SGHRS and CDR2 as YFSETQ. V lost 2 bases, J lost 9 bases, and 5 bases stayed unmatched. The CDR3 contains 14 residues. The CDR3 bases are TGCGCCAGCAGCTTAGGGACAGCGGCTTCACCCCTCCACTTT. It specifies CASSLGTAASPLHF.

The rearrangement links TRBV19 to TRBJ1-3; a possible D gene is TRBD1 (6 bases). The CDR3 totals 16 residues. Per germline, CDR1 LNHDA and CDR2 SQIVND (reference sequence). V gave up 3 bases and J gave up 0 bases, with 12 bases separating them. The CDR3 spells CASSISWTASGNTIYF. The CDR3, as DNA: TGTGCCAGTAGTATTTCGTGGACAGCCTCTGGAAACACCATATATTTT.

The chain uses TRBV6-6 and TRBJ2-2; the D gene is possibly TRBD1 (5 bases). CDR1 is MNHNY, CDR2 SVGAGI, per germline (reference sequence). V lost 2 bases, J lost 0 bases, and 7 bases lay in between. CDR3 length equals 15 residues. Here the CDR3 DNA reads TGTGCCAGCAGTTACGACAGCGCGAACACCGGGGAGCTGTTTTTT. Residues: CASSYDSANTGELFF.

This clone was counted a single time. This sequence joins TRBV5-4 and TRBJ2-3; D is uncertain. V dropped 2 bases and J dropped 0 bases, with 10 bases sitting between them. Germline CDR1 and CDR2: SGHNT and YYREEE (reference sequence). The CDR3 is 15 residues long. CDR3 loop: CASSLKDESTDTQYF. As DNA, the CDR3 is TGTGCCAGCAGCTTAAAGGACGAAAGCACAGATACGCAGTATTTT.

The chain carries TRBV6-5 and TRBJ1-5, with D possibly being TRBD1 (5 bases). The CDR3 covers 14 residues. V was clipped by 6 bases and J by 3 bases, with 12 bases between them. CDR1 is MNHEY, CDR2 SVGAGI, per germline. CDR3 DNA sequence: TGTGCCAGCAGCCCCGGGACCATCAATCAGCCCCAGCATTTT. Encoded protein: CASSPGTINQPQHF.

The table lists this clone with a count of one. This chain links TRBV5-1 with TRBJ2-1, with 9 bases identical to TRBD2. The CDR3 runs to 15 residues. With 0 bases clipped from V and 5 bases from J, the junction kept 3 bases outside the gene matches. CDR1 and CDR2 from the germline V gene are SGHRS and YFSETQ. The CDR3 loop is CASSLVVAGDNEQFF. CDR3 DNA: TGCGCCAGCAGCTTGGTTGTAGCGGGGGACAATGAGCAGTTCTTC.

This sequence joins TRBV5-4 and TRBJ2-7, with D perhaps given as TRBD1 or TRBD2 (5 bases each). V dropped 0 bases and J dropped 0 bases, with 13 bases sitting between them. The CDR3 totals 16 residues. Germline assignment: CDR1 SGHNT and CDR2 YYREEE (reference sequence). The CDR3 loop is CASSLAGAGYSYEQYF. CDR3 in DNA: TGTGCCAGCAGCTTGGCCGGGGCAGGATACTCCTACGAGCAGTACTTC.

The chain has TRBV14 and TRBJ1-2; D is perhaps TRBD1 (5 bases). The germline gives CDR1 SGHDN, CDR2 FVKESK. The CDR3 is 15 amino acids. Trimming shortened V by 5 bases and J by 8 bases, and 21 bases separated the two germline ends. The CDR3 DNA reads TGTGCCAGCAGCGGTGGGGGGAGCTTACTAAGAGGCTACACCTTC. It yields the protein CASSGGGSLLRGYTF. The full variable domain, in which reference TRBV14 and TRBJ1-2 provide the parts outside the CDR3, is EAGVTQFPSHSVIEKGQTVTLRCDPISGHDNLYWYRRVMGKEIKFLLHFVKESKQDESGMPNNRFLAERTGGTYSTLKVQPAELEDSGVYFCASSGGGSLLRGYTFGSGTRLTVV.

This chain links TRBV9 with TRBJ2-7, with D maybe TRBD1 (8 bases). Germline-derived CDR1 and CDR2 are SGDLS and YYNGEE. This CDR3 is 17 amino acids long. V shed 1 base and J shed 5 bases, with 22 bases lying between them. CDR3: CASSVTGTGLGGDEQYF. The CDR3 region has the DNA TGTGCCAGCAGCGTAACAGGGACAGGTCTAGGGGGGGACGAGCAGTACTTC.

Details on this clone: One end of the junction varies from germline; a read error may be responsible. This chain uses TRBV15 with TRBJ1-4; 8 bases align to TRBD1. This CDR3 is 13 amino acids long. In germline, CDR1 is LNHNV, CDR2 YYDKDF (reference sequence). CDR3 protein: CATGRGLDEKLFF. The CDR3, as DNA: TGTGCCACCGGCAGGGGGCTTGATGAAAAACTGTTTTTT.

The chain employs TRBV7-6 and TRBJ1-1; possible D gene TRBD1, 6 bases. Germline assignment: CDR1 SGHVS and CDR2 FNYEAQ. The V and J ends lost 1 base and 5 bases respectively, with 14 bases between them. The length of the CDR3 is 15 residues. The CDR3 is CASSLGVGGGTEAFF. The CDR3 nucleotides read TGTGCCAGCAGCTTAGGTGTAGGGGGAGGGACTGAAGCTTTCTTT. Supplemented by reference TRBV7-6 and TRBJ1-1, the full variable domain reads GAGVSQSPRYKVTKRGQDVALRCDPISGHVSLYWYRQALGQGPEFLTYFNYEAQQDKSGLPNDRFSAERPEGSISTLTIQRTEQRDSAMYRCASSLGVGGGTEAFFGQGTRLTVV.

The chain has TRBV15 and TRBJ1-6, with 7 bases that match TRBD1. Germline assignment: CDR1 LNHNV and CDR2 YYDKDF (reference sequence). This CDR3 region has 13 residues. The V gene end was trimmed by 7 bases and the J gene end by 9 bases; junction bases not matched to a gene: 6. The CDR3 reads CATNRGRGSPLHF. The CDR3 bases are TGTGCCACCAACAGGGGAAGAGGTTCACCCCTCCACTTT.

The rearrangement links TRBV5-1 to TRBJ2-2, with 7 nucleotides matching TRBD2. Trimming removed 4 bases from V and 2 bases from J; junction bases left unmatched: 11. Germline V gives CDR1 SGHRS, CDR2 YFSETQ. The CDR3 extends over 17 amino acids. DNA for the CDR3: TGCGCCAGCAGCGGGGGGGTCACTTCACTTAACACCGGGGAGCTGTTTTTT. Its protein is CASSGGVTSLNTGELFF.

The rearrangement joins TRBV18 to TRBJ1-2; 11 nucleotides match TRBD1. From germline, CDR1 is KGHSH and CDR2 LQKENI. The V segment lost 5 bases and the J segment 3 bases; nucleotides outside the gene matches: 5. The CDR3 has 15 residues. This CDR3 reads CASSSGQGAYYGYTF. The CDR3 DNA is TGTGCCAGCTCATCCGGACAGGGGGCCTACTATGGCTACACCTTC.

The CDR3 spells CASSQEAGTGYEQYF. The CDR3 bases are TGCGCCAGCAGCCAAGAAGCAGGAACAGGCTACGAGCAGTACTTC. The rearrangement joins TRBV4-3 to TRBJ2-7; maybe TRBD1 (5 bases). V gave up 0 bases and J gave up 3 bases, with 12 bases separating them. The CDR3 is 15 residues long. Germline-derived CDR1 and CDR2 are LGHNA and YSLEER.

The J gene is TRBJ1-3, the V gene TRBV7-2; 7 nucleotides agree with TRBD1. The germline gives CDR1 SGHTA, CDR2 FQGNSA. The junction had 2 bases not matched to a gene; V was cut back by 4 bases and J by 2 bases. This CDR3 is 14 amino acids long. The DNA for the CDR3 is TGTGCCAGCAGCTCCAGGGGGGCTGGAAACACCATATATTTT. It codes for CASSSRGAGNTIYF. Complete variable domain (other parts from reference TRBV7-2 and TRBJ1-3): GAGVSQSPSNKVTEKGKDVELRCDPISGHTALYWYRQSLGQGLEFLIYFQGNSAPDKSGLPSDRFSAERTGGSVSTLTIQRTQQEDSAVYLCASSSRGAGNTIYFGEGSWLTVV.

The chain uses TRBV15 and TRBJ1-5, with D hard to call. This CDR3 spans 12 amino acids. Per germline, CDR1 LNHNV and CDR2 YYDKDF (reference sequence). Trimming cost V 0 bases and J 6 bases, with 3 bases left between them. CDR3 sequence reads: CATSRDGQPQHF. The CDR3 DNA is TGTGCCACCAGCAGAGATGGTCAGCCCCAGCATTTT. Together with reference TRBV15 and TRBJ1-5, the CDR3 gives the full variable domain: DAMVIQNPRYQVTQFGKPVTLSCSQTLNHNVMYWYQQKSSQAPKLLFHYYDKDFNNEADTPDNFQSRRPNTSFCFLDIRSPGLGDTAMYLCATSRDGQPQHFGDGTRLSIL.

V gene TRBV5-4 combines with J gene TRBJ2-1, with a possible D match to TRBD2 (5 bases). The germline CDR1 and CDR2 sequences are SGHNT and YYREEE (reference sequence). This CDR3 spans 15 amino acids. V lost 5 bases and J lost 4, with 16 bases in between. DNA for the CDR3: TGTGCCAGCAGAAAATCGAGGACTTCATACAATGAGCAGTTCTTC. It specifies CASRKSRTSYNEQFF. Based on the CDR3 plus reference TRBV5-4 and TRBJ2-1, the full variable domain is ETGVTQSPTHLIKTRGQQVTLRCSSQSGHNTVSWYQQALGQGPQFIFQYYREEENGRGNFPPRFSGLQFPNYSSELNVNALELDDSALYLCASRKSRTSYNEQFFGPGTRLTVL.

V gene TRBV6-1 combines with J gene TRBJ2-7; the D gene is possibly TRBD2 (6 bases). V was trimmed by 4 bases and J by 3 bases, leaving 10 bases between them. The CDR3 runs 13 residues. Germline V gene data show CDR1 as MNHNS and CDR2 as SASEGT. CDR3 loop: CASSARLVYEQYF. CDR3 sequence (DNA): TGTGCCAGCAGTGCGAGACTAGTCTACGAGCAGTACTTC.

The chain employs TRBV4-1 and TRBJ1-4, with D hard to call. The CDR3 sequence is 15 residues long. CDR1 is MGHRA, CDR2 YSYEKL, per germline. Trimming removed 4 bases from V and 4 bases from J, with 13 bases in between. DNA for the CDR3: TGCGCCAGCAGCCCCAGTAGAGGCTTTAATGAAAAACTGTTTTTT. Amino acids: CASSPSRGFNEKLFF.

The rearrangement joins TRBV6-5 to TRBJ1-1, with 8 bases identical to TRBD1. The ends lost 6 bases at V and 5 bases at J; junction bases unmatched: 8. The CDR3 sequence is 14 residues long. Germline CDR1 and CDR2: MNHEY and SVGAGI. This CDR3 is CASSPGQGATEAFF. The CDR3 bases are TGTGCCAGCAGCCCCGGACAGGGAGCAACTGAAGCTTTCTTT.

The chain is built from TRBV27 and TRBJ2-7; TRBD2 matches at 8 bases. The CDR3 runs 14 residues. Germline loops: CDR1 MNHEY, CDR2 SMNVEV (reference sequence). J gave up 7 bases and V 3 bases, and 8 bases lay outside the gene matches. CDR3 amino acids: CASSFGGGNVEQYF. CDR3 coding DNA: TGTGCCAGCAGTTTCGGGGGGGGGAACGTTGAGCAGTACTTC.

The chain links TRBV27 to TRBJ2-7; TRBD1 matches 8 bases. The CDR3 is 14 residues long. Germline-derived CDR1 and CDR2 are MNHEY and SMNVEV (reference sequence). V lost 4 bases to trimming and J lost 2 bases; unmatched junction nucleotides: 4. The CDR3 nucleotides are TGTGCCAGCAGTTCACAGGGGGTCGCCTACGAGCAGTACTTC. Its protein product is CASSSQGVAYEQYF.

The genes are TRBV19 and TRBJ1-1; D unresolved. V gave up 3 bases and J gave up 2 bases, with 4 bases separating them. Germline CDR1 and CDR2: LNHDA and SQIVND (reference sequence). This CDR3 has 12 residues. Here the CDR3 reads CASSISNTEAFF. CDR3 nucleotides: TGTGCCAGTAGTATTAGTAACACTGAAGCTTTCTTT.